The text below deals with one T cell receptor beta chain. There is no known antigen for this receptor. No much larger clone is present one base from it, and per-base qualities are unavailable. The data stem from a study of type 1 regulatory T cells (TCRdb year 2021). In the study overall: An in vitro protocol by which a Tr1-enriched, alloantigen-specific CD4 T cell product named T-allo10 was generated was characterized in the study. T-allo10 was being tested clinically in patients with hematological malignancies who were undergoing allogeneic hematopoietic stem cell transplantation.

The sequencer was an Illumina MiSeq. TCRdb reprocessing: public reads trimmed at Q25 with fastp, clones called with MiXCR, in-frame beta chains kept. Entries that share a CDR3 protein sequence are merged under the most common genes and DNA. The sample contains roughly 71,000 distinct CDR3 sequences, less than 25% of them found a single time. 7.5% to 8.5% of the sample is held by the ten biggest clonotypes. Paper-wide results and their limitations: Tr1 cells showed a more restricted TCR repertoire than non-Tr1 cells, which the study interpreted as alloantigen-induced clonal expansion.

The germline V gene supplies CDR1 SGHDN and CDR2 FVKESK. The CDR3 sequence holds 12 residues, the cysteine and phenylalanine included. Only the CDR3 part of the read is kept: 36 bases, read in frame from the first base. Relative to germline, V is 4 bases shorter and J is 3 bases shorter, with 7 bases between their ends. Sequencing was done on a sample of cultured type 1 regulatory T (Tr1) cells, either the whole culture or a sorted fraction (not recorded which). In the paper's terms, the cell subset or site label means: type 1 regulatory T cells sorted from the T-allo10 product. The rearranged segments are TRBV14 and TRBJ2-7; perhaps TRBD1 is the D gene, with 6 bases matching. The clonotype comes from a human donor in good health. The nucleotide sequence reads TGTGCCAGCAGCCCCAGGGGCTACGAGCAGTACTTC. The translation is CASSPRGYEQYF.